Listed here are 13 T cell receptor beta chains from one sample, sequenced in a study of T cell responses to AZD1222 COVID-19 vaccine (dated by TCRdb to about 2021). This specimen's time point label, per the study, means: baseline before first vaccination. Libraries were made using the immunoSEQ multiplex PCR assay. TCRdb mirrors the immuneACCESS table, restricted to in-frame sequences. Some clones are absent from its copies; in checked studies, under half trace to an unresolved V gene, and the reason for the others is unknown. The sample has about 110,000 clones on record, roughly 90% of them singletons. The ten largest clones add up to approximately 7% of the sample. This specimen consisted of peripheral blood, obtained on day 0 of AZD1222 vaccination. Source of these receptors: an adult in good health.

The rearrangement links TRBV7-2 to TRBJ2-1; D possibly corresponds to TRBD2 (5 bases). V shed 2 bases and J shed 5 bases, with 13 bases lying between them. Germline values: CDR1 SGHTA, CDR2 FQGNSA. This CDR3 region has 15 residues. CDR3 coding DNA: TGTGCCAGCAGCTTATATCCTAGCAGAGACAATGAGCAGTTCTTC. Translating it yields CASSLYPSRDNEQFF.

This chain joins TRBV30 and TRBJ1-1, with D hard to call. The CDR3 totals 13 residues. Germline loops: CDR1 GTSNPN, CDR2 SVGIG (reference sequence). V was trimmed by 3 bases and J by 2 bases, leaving 10 bases between them. The DNA of the CDR3 is TGTGCCTGGAGCCAGACACCTAACACTGAAGCTTTCTTT. Protein sequence: CAWSQTPNTEAFF.

This clone was seen a few times. The chain couples TRBV18 to TRBJ1-5; D uncertain. Trimming removed 3 bases at V and 7 bases at J, with 10 bases between. CDR3 length: 13 residues. In germline, CDR1 is KGHSH, CDR2 LQKENI. CDR3 in DNA: TGTGCCAGCTCACCGTCCTGGGAGCAGCCCCAGCATTTT. Amino acid sequence: CASSPSWEQPQHF.

The V and J genes are TRBV7-8 and TRBJ1-2; D may be TRBD1 (5 bases). Trimming cost V 1 base and J 5 bases, with 11 bases left between them. The CDR3 is made up of 14 amino acids. The germline CDR1 and CDR2 sequences are SGHVS and FQNEAQ. The CDR3 region has the DNA TGTGCCAGCAGCTTAGGGGGGGTTCAATATGGCTACACCTTC. Its protein product is CASSLGGVQYGYTF.

This clone was recorded a few times. The V and J genes are TRBV19 and TRBJ2-1, with 7 bases fitting TRBD1. This CDR3 contains 15 residues. Losses at the gene ends were 6 bases for V and 2 bases for J; bases not matched to a gene: 7. Germline V gene sequence: CDR1 LNHDA, CDR2 SQIVND (reference sequence). The CDR3 DNA sequence: TGTGCCAGTAGCTTGACAGGGACGGCCTACAATGAGCAGTTCTTC. Translated: CASSLTGTAYNEQFF.

This chain links TRBV7-3 with TRBJ1-1; TRBD1 agrees at 7 bases. V was clipped by 6 bases and J by 1 base; unmatched bases: 2. The CDR3 has 13 residues. CDR1 SGHTA and CDR2 FQGTGA come from the germline V gene. The CDR3, as DNA: TGTGCCAGCAGACAGGGGAGGAACACTGAAGCTTTCTTT. Amino acid sequence: CASRQGRNTEAFF.

The V and J genes are TRBV28 and TRBJ2-7, with D perhaps matching TRBD1 (5 bases). V gave up 6 bases and J gave up 6 bases, with 15 bases separating them. Germline values: CDR1 MDHEN, CDR2 SYDVKM. The CDR3 is made up of 13 amino acids. The CDR3: CASRPSRVGEQYF. The DNA for the CDR3 is TGTGCCAGCAGACCGTCCAGGGTGGGCGAGCAGTACTTC.

The V and J genes are TRBV5-4 and TRBJ2-3, with 8 bases that match TRBD2. V lost 4 bases to trimming and J lost 2 bases; unmatched junction nucleotides: 9. The V gene's germline CDR1 is SGHNT and CDR2 YYREEE (reference sequence). CDR3 length: 16 amino acids. This CDR3 reads CASSPPNGRATDTQYF. The CDR3 coding sequence is TGTGCCAGCAGCCCACCCAACGGGAGGGCCACAGATACGCAGTATTTT.

The chain uses TRBV6-2 or TRBV6-3 and TRBJ1-3; TRBD1 is a possible D gene (5 bases). V shed 2 bases and J shed 3 bases, with 8 bases lying between them. This CDR3 has 14 amino acids. Per germline, CDR1 MNHEY and CDR2 SVGEGT. CDR3 sequence (DNA): TGTGCCAGCAGTTACGGGGGACGTGGAAACACCATATATTTT. Translated: CASSYGGRGNTIYF.

The chain employs TRBV29-1 and TRBJ1-5, with no clear D. The CDR3 contains 12 residues. Trimming removed 7 bases from V and 5 bases from J, with 12 bases in between. Germline V gives CDR1 SQVTM, CDR2 ANQGSEA. The CDR3 loop reads CSANIADQPQHF. The CDR3 DNA follows: TGCAGCGCAAACATCGCGGATCAGCCCCAGCATTTT. The full variable domain, completed using reference TRBV29-1 and TRBJ1-5, is SAVISQKPSRDICQRGTSLTIQCQVDSQVTMMFWYRQQPGQSLTLIATANQGSEATYESGFVIDKFPISRPNLTFSTLTVSNMSPEDSSIYLCSANIADQPQHFGDGTRLSIL.

V is TRBV9 and J is TRBJ2-2; 8 bases agree with TRBD1. Trimming cost V 0 bases and J 2 bases; bases outside gene matches: 3. The germline gives CDR1 SGDLS, CDR2 YYNGEE. This CDR3 is 16 amino acids long. The CDR3, as DNA: TGTGCCAGCAGCGTAGAGGCAGGGGGCAACACCGGGGAGCTGTTTTTT. Encoded protein: CASSVEAGGNTGELFF.

The chain links TRBV12-5 to TRBJ1-2, with D possibly being TRBD1 (6 bases). CDR3 length: 14 amino acids. The germline CDR1 and CDR2 sequences are LGHNT and FRNRAP. V was shortened by 5 bases and J by 6 bases, with 16 bases between the two germline ends. The CDR3 nucleotides are TGTGCTAGTGGTCTGAGGGGCCAGGGGCATGGCTACACCTTC. It yields the protein CASGLRGQGHGYTF.

The chain has TRBV28 and TRBJ1-2; no definite D call. V lost 6 bases, J lost 7 bases, and 21 bases lay in between. The CDR3 extends over 15 amino acids. CDR1 is MDHEN, CDR2 SYDVKM, per germline. The CDR3 DNA reads as TGTGCCAGCAGAGTTACGGGCCCGGTACTTCGTGGCTACACCTTC. Its protein product is CASRVTGPVLRGYTF.